This T cell receptor beta chain was identified during a study of a mutant IDH1 vaccine in newly diagnosed glioma. Clones were read by immunoSEQ multiplex PCR, and TCRdb kept only the in-frame ones, dropping some. The profile shows approximately 100,000 clones, about 90% of them singletons. Time point here: week 47, end of study. What each vaccine dose contained was 300 ug of mutant IDH1 20-mer peptide, accompanied by topical imiquimod. This clone was found once. The target antigen is unknown. V was clipped by 4 bases and J by 8 bases, with 13 bases between them. The CDR3 is 14 residues long. Germline loops: CDR1 SGHRS, CDR2 YFSETQ.

This chain links TRBV5-1 with TRBJ1-6; no firm D call. The source of this sequence is a woman in her forties or fifties with glioma. Source: PBMCs, taken from a glioma patient whose treatment included an IDH1 peptide vaccine. CDR3 sequence reads: CASSGREGDSPLHF. The CDR3 region has the DNA TGCGCCAGCAGCGGACGGGAAGGAGATTCACCCCTCCACTTT.